The next 27 T cell receptor beta chains were all read from a single sample in a study of T cells in women clearing cervical HPV infection. The repertoire was sequenced with immunoSEQ multiplex PCR; TCRdb's copy has only in-frame clones and lacks some. The sample has tens of thousands of clones. The sequenced sample was blood buffy coat. The receptors come from a woman aged 18-70 years with a cervical HPV16 infection that either progressed to CIN3+ or cleared (not recorded which).

As for this clone: The read comes to an end 3 residues before the CDR3 does, leaving the germline J gene to fill in the end. The V and J genes are TRBV20-1 and TRBJ1-2; D is unclear. The ends were cut back, 5 bases at V and 3 bases at J, with 13 bases in the middle. The V gene's germline CDR1 is DFQATT and CDR2 SNEGSKA (reference sequence). This CDR3 has 13 residues. CDR3 DNA (partial): TGCAGTGCTTCCGCAGACGGGGACTATGGC. Translating it yields CSASADGDYG. In full, the CDR3 reads CSASADGDYGYTF.

Comment on this clone: The read finishes 3 residues shy of the CDR3 end, and the germline J gene is used to complete it. The V and J genes are TRBV10-3 and TRBJ2-1, with D possibly being TRBD1 (6 bases). V lost 7 bases and J 6 bases, leaving 22 bases between the germline ends. This CDR3 is built from 16 residues. Germline CDR1 reads ENHRY; CDR2 reads SYGVKD. The CDR3 DNA, read in part, is TGTGCCATCATGACAGGTTTAGGGACAACTGTCAATGAG. It yields the protein CAIMTGLGTTVNE. The entire CDR3 is CAIMTGLGTTVNEQFF.

To note about this clone: From the germline J gene comes the end of the CDR3, since the read stops 3 residues before it. V is TRBV10-3 and J is TRBJ1-4; maybe TRBD1 (5 bases). V was shortened by 6 bases and J by 8 bases, with 22 bases between the two germline ends. The CDR3 has 16 residues. Germline assignment: CDR1 ENHRY and CDR2 SYGVKD. CDR3 DNA, as far as it was read: TGTGCCATCAGGGGGGGGAACGGAGGACCTACAGAAAAA. Translated: CAIRGGNGGPTEK. In full, the CDR3 reads CAIRGGNGGPTEKLFF.

As for this clone: The missing CDR3 end, 3 residues past where the read stops, is filled in from the germline J gene. The rearrangement uses TRBV20-1 and TRBJ1-3; D remains ambiguous. The V end was cut by 4 bases, the J end by 0 bases, with 10 bases between. The CDR3 loop spans 14 amino acids. Per the germline V gene, CDR1 is DFQATT and CDR2 is SNEGSKA (reference sequence). The CDR3 region is CSATSLYSGNTIYF. CDR3 bases read: TGCAGTGCTACTTCCCTTTACTCTGGAAACACC.

Comment on this clone: One end of the junction does not line up with germline, which may come from a read error. The missing CDR3 end, 3 residues past where the read stops, is filled in from the germline J gene. This chain joins TRBV7-7 and TRBJ2-3; D might be TRBD2 (5 bases). The CDR3 loop spans 15 amino acids. Per the germline V gene, CDR1 is SSHAT and CDR2 is FNYEAQ (reference sequence). The covered CDR3 bases are TGTGCTAGCAGCTTGAGTCTCGGGGGCACAGATACG. This sequence encodes CASSLSLGGTDT. The CDR3 reads in full as CASSLSLGGTDTQYF.

Turning to this clone: The CDR3 end falls 3 residues outside the read, so it is completed with the germline J gene. The chain joins TRBV6-1 to TRBJ1-1; D gene ambiguous. Germline lookup yields CDR1 MNHNS and CDR2 SASEGT. This CDR3 region has 14 residues. The CDR3 reads CASSEGHNNQPAFF. CDR3 DNA, as far as it was read: TGTGCCAGCAGTGAAGGACATAATAATCAGCCC.

CDR3 DNA (partial): TGTGCCAGTAGTATAGAGTCGGGAGGGGGCGCTGGGGCCAACGTC. Translated: CASSIESGGGAGANV. The full CDR3 reads CASSIESGGGAGANVLTF. J is TRBJ2-6 and V is TRBV19; D is perhaps TRBD2 (8 bases). The sequence runs out 3 residues before the end of the CDR3; the remainder is reconstructed from the germline J gene. Looked up from germline, CDR1 is LNHDA and CDR2 is SQIVND (reference sequence). The CDR3 has 18 residues. The V end was cut by 0 bases, the J end by 2 bases, with 14 bases between.

Details on this clone: The missing CDR3 end, 3 residues past where the read stops, is filled in from the germline J gene. This rearrangement joins TRBV18 to TRBJ1-1; 10 bases fit TRBD1. Germline trimming cut 4 bases from V and 2 bases from J; bases unmatched to any gene: 7. CDR1 is KGHSH and CDR2 is LQKENI in the germline V gene. This CDR3 has 16 amino acids. The CDR3 bases that were read are TGTGCCAGCTCACGCCCCGGGACAGGGGCTAACACTGAA. It specifies CASSRPGTGANTE. The entire CDR3 sequence reads CASSRPGTGANTEAFF.

Concerning this clone: The CDR3 is cut off 3 residues early in the read; its end comes from the germline J gene. V and J are TRBV6-2 or TRBV6-3 and TRBJ1-1, with D unresolved. V was pared by 0 bases and J by 5 bases, with 10 bases between. Per germline, CDR1 MNHEY and CDR2 SVGEGT. The length of the CDR3 is 14 residues. The CDR3 region is CASSYSAGKTEAFF. The CDR3 DNA, read in part, is TGTGCCAGCAGTTACTCGGCGGGGAAAACTGAA.

Turning to this clone: Coverage ceases 3 residues before the CDR3 finishes, and the germline J gene fills in the end. The V gene is TRBV19, the J gene TRBJ1-2, with a tentative D call TRBD1 (6 bases). The germline V gene has CDR1 LNHDA and CDR2 SQIVND (reference sequence). The CDR3 sequence is 14 residues long. CDR3 amino acids: CASSIDGRGYDYTF. The sequenced part of the CDR3 DNA is TGTGCCAGTAGTATAGATGGCAGGGGCTACGAC.

A word on this clone: The read ends 3 residues before the CDR3 terminus; that terminus is restored from the germline J gene. This chain links TRBV20-1 with TRBJ2-7; D gene uncertain. CDR3 length: 13 residues. Trimming removed 7 bases from V and 0 bases from J, with 13 bases in between. CDR1 and CDR2 from the germline V gene are DFQATT and SNEGSKA (reference sequence). The CDR3 protein is CSVAGPTSYEQYF. CDR3 DNA, as far as it was read: TGCAGTGTAGCCGGCCCTACCTCCTACGAG.

To note about this clone: The CDR3 end is not reached by the read, which stops 3 residues before it; the germline J gene fills it in. V and J are TRBV6-2 or TRBV6-3 and TRBJ1-1; 7 bases align to TRBD1. CDR1 and CDR2 (germline): MNHEY, SVGEGT. The junction had 9 bases not matched to a gene; V was cut back by 6 bases and J by 5 bases. The CDR3 has 14 residues. CDR3 protein: CASRKQGLSTEAFF. Partial CDR3 DNA: TGTGCCAGCAGAAAACAGGGGCTTAGTACTGAA.

With regard to this clone: The read ends 3 residues early relative to the CDR3; the germline J gene fills the gap. This sequence joins TRBV6-2 or TRBV6-3 and TRBJ1-5, with D possibly matching TRBD1 (6 bases). The CDR3 loop spans 16 amino acids. Germline CDR1 is MNHEY and CDR2 is SVGEGT. V was clipped by 6 bases and J by 0 bases, with 15 bases between them. CDR3 loop: CASSGQTNHSNQPQHF. The sequenced part of the CDR3 DNA is TGTGCCAGCAGCGGACAGACAAACCATAGCAATCAGCCC.

Remarks on this clone: At one end, the junction sequence differs from germline, possibly due to a read error. The sequenced fragment ends 3 residues before the CDR3 boundary, so the rest is inferred from the germline J gene. The gene calls are TRBV4-2 and TRBJ2-7, with TRBD1 matching over 7 bases. The CDR3 covers 15 residues. CDR1 LGHNA and CDR2 YNFKEQ come from the germline V gene. The sequenced part of the CDR3 DNA is TGCGCCAGCAGCCCCGACAGGGAGAGATCCTACGAG. This sequence encodes CASSPDRERSYE. The full CDR3 protein is CASSPDRERSYEQYF.

As to this clone: The read falls 3 residues short of the CDR3 end, and the missing part is taken from the germline J gene. V gene TRBV20-1 combines with J gene TRBJ1-6; D remains ambiguous. V gave up 0 bases and J gave up 7 bases, with 13 bases separating them. Germline V CDR1 and CDR2: DFQATT, SNEGSKA (reference sequence). The CDR3 length is 15 residues. Here the CDR3 reads CSARDPALGNSPLHF. CDR3 bases read: TGCAGTGCTAGAGACCCGGCGCTCGGGAATTCACCC.

With regard to this clone: The junction shows a germline mismatch at one end, possibly a read error. Read sequence stops 3 residues before the CDR3 end, and the germline J gene provides the missing end. In the same sample, other DNA sequences code for this CDR3. This chain uses TRBV5-6 with TRBJ1-3; possible D gene TRBD1, 5 bases. Germline V gives CDR1 SGHDT, CDR2 YYEEEE. The CDR3 runs 15 residues. The CDR3 reads CASSLVGGSGNTIYF. Partial CDR3 DNA: TGTGCCAGCAGCTTGGTGGGGGGATCTGGGAACACC.

Worth noting for this clone: Sequencing ends 3 residues short of the CDR3 end; the germline J gene provides the rest. The rearrangement joins TRBV23-1 to TRBJ2-3, with 11 positions matching TRBD1. TRBV23-1 is known as an ORF, though its function is uncertain. With V trimmed by 7 bases and J by 3 bases, 6 bases remained unmatched. This CDR3 has 15 amino acids. The CDR3 here is CASIGWDRGTDTQYF. The CDR3 bases that were read are TGCGCCAGCATTGGGTGGGACAGGGGGACAGATACG.

For this clone: The read falls 3 residues short of the CDR3 end, and the missing part is taken from the germline J gene. The chain recombines TRBV7-2 with TRBJ1-6, with D perhaps TRBD1 (6 bases). In germline, CDR1 is SGHTA, CDR2 FQGNSA. The CDR3 totals 14 residues. V was cut by 3 bases and J by 9 bases, with 12 bases left in between. The covered CDR3 bases are TGTGCCAGCAGCTTGGACAGAGGTGGTTCACCC. Amino acid sequence: CASSLDRGGSP. In full, the CDR3 reads CASSLDRGGSPLHF. The whole variable domain, filled in from reference TRBV7-2 and TRBJ1-6, reads GAGVSQSPSNKVTEKGKDVELRCDPISGHTALYWYRQSLGQGLEFLIYFQGNSAPDKSGLPSDRFSAERTGGSVSTLTIQRTQQEDSAVYLCASSLDRGGSPLHFGNGTRLTVT.

A remark on this clone: The read comes to an end 3 residues before the CDR3 does, leaving the germline J gene to fill in the end. The chain combines TRBV18 with TRBJ1-6; D not certain. This CDR3 region has 14 residues. Per germline, CDR1 KGHSH and CDR2 LQKENI. Trimming pared 2 bases from V and 6 bases from J, leaving 8 bases between. The covered CDR3 bases are TGTGCCAGCTCACCAACACAGAGTAATTCACCC. It translates to CASSPTQSNSP. The whole CDR3 reads CASSPTQSNSPLHF. Complete variable domain (other parts from reference TRBV18 and TRBJ1-6): NAGVMQNPRHLVRRRGQEARLRCSPMKGHSHVYWYRQLPEEGLKFMVYLQKENIIDESGMPKERFSAEFPKEGPSILRIQQVVRGDSAAYFCASSPTQSNSPLHFGNGTRLTVT.

To note about this clone: One junction end does not reproduce the germline sequence, and a read error may be involved. Other DNA sequences in this sample translate to the same CDR3. CDR3 bases read: TGCGCCAGCAGCTTGTCCGACTTAAACTATGGA. This codes for CASSLSDLNYG. In full, the CDR3 reads CASSLSDLNYGYTF. The rearrangement uses TRBV5-1 and TRBJ1-2; D unresolved. The read terminates 3 residues ahead of where the CDR3 ends, so the germline J gene completes it. CDR1 is SGHRS and CDR2 is YFSETQ in the germline V gene. CDR3 length: 14 amino acids.

On this clone itself: The CDR3 goes on 3 residues after the read ends, and that part is filled in from the germline J gene. The J gene is TRBJ2-3, the V gene TRBV12-3 or TRBV12-4; no reliable D call. This CDR3 is built from 16 residues. The V gene lost 4 bases and the J gene lost 3 bases, with 17 bases spanning the gap. The CDR3 DNA, read in part, is TGTGCCAGCAGTTCCTCCCCCGGGTATGTGACAGATACG. Amino acid sequence: CASSSSPGYVTDT. The whole CDR3 reads CASSSSPGYVTDTQYF.

To note about this clone: Read data end 3 residues before the CDR3 end; the end is taken from the germline J gene. The chain recombines TRBV20-1 with TRBJ1-3; D perhaps matches TRBD1 (6 bases). This CDR3 is built from 14 residues. V lost 6 bases and J lost 4, with 16 bases in between. Per germline, CDR1 DFQATT and CDR2 SNEGSKA (reference sequence). The DNA read from the CDR3 is TGCAGTGCGAAACCGCAGGGGAACGGAAACACC. It codes for CSAKPQGNGNT. The CDR3 in its entirety is CSAKPQGNGNTIYF.

Comment on this clone: The CDR3 extends 3 residues past the end of the read, so its final part is completed from the germline J gene. V and J are TRBV5-6 and TRBJ2-7, with D possibly being TRBD1 (6 bases). V lost 2 bases, J lost 0 bases, and 12 bases lay in between. Germline values: CDR1 SGHDT, CDR2 YYEEEE. CDR3 length: 15 amino acids. The CDR3 here is CASSFTGTGSYEQYF. CDR3 bases read: TGTGCCAGCAGCTTTACAGGGACGGGCTCCTACGAG.

A note on this clone: The DNA ends 3 residues before the CDR3 does, and the rest of the CDR3 is filled in from the germline J gene. V is TRBV20-1 and J is TRBJ2-3, with a weak D call TRBD2 (6 bases). This CDR3 is built from 13 residues. Germline loops: CDR1 DFQATT, CDR2 SNEGSKA (reference sequence). Trimming shortened V by 7 bases and J by 6 bases, and 17 bases separated the two germline ends. The CDR3 DNA, read in part, is TGCAGTGTTGGGCGGGGCCGCGGGGATACG. Encoded protein: CSVGRGRGDT. The whole CDR3 sequence is CSVGRGRGDTQYF.

Of note for this clone: The CDR3 end lies 3 residues beyond the end of the read and is filled in from the germline J gene. V gene TRBV7-9 combines with J gene TRBJ1-2, with D possibly being TRBD1 (6 bases). The length of the CDR3 is 13 residues. Germline V gene sequence: CDR1 SEHNR, CDR2 FQNEAQ (reference sequence). V lost 5 bases and J 6 bases, leaving 13 bases between the germline ends. Incomplete CDR3 DNA: TGTGCCAGCAGCGCCCGGGACATCGATGGC. Translation: CASSARDIDG. The CDR3 in full is CASSARDIDGYTF. The full variable domain, its missing parts supplied by reference TRBV7-9 and TRBJ1-2, is DTGVSQNPRHKITKRGQNVTFRCDPISEHNRLYWYRQTLGQGPEFLTYFQNEAQLEKSRLLSDRFSAERPKGSFSTLEIQRTEQGDSAMYLCASSARDIDGYTFGSGTRLTVV.

In the case of this clone: At one end, the junction sequence differs from germline, possibly due to a read error. The missing CDR3 end, 3 residues past where the read stops, is filled in from the germline J gene. This rearrangement joins TRBV4-2 to TRBJ2-3; 7 bases line up with TRBD2. This CDR3 has 17 amino acids. Germline CDR1 is LGHNA and CDR2 is YNFKEQ. The sequenced CDR3 bases are TGCGCCAGCAGCCAAGATCTGAGAGGACTAGGGATGGATACG. It specifies CASSQDLRGLGMDT. The entire CDR3 reads CASSQDLRGLGMDTQYF.

With respect to this clone: The sequenced fragment ends 3 residues before the CDR3 boundary, so the rest is inferred from the germline J gene. J is TRBJ1-5 and V is TRBV20-1; D is uncertain. V was cut by 4 bases and J by 5 bases, with 9 bases left in between. This CDR3 has 12 residues. Germline V gene lookup returns CDR1 DFQATT and CDR2 SNEGSKA (reference sequence). The CDR3 sequence: CSANLRDQPQHF. Partial CDR3 DNA: TGCAGTGCTAATCTTAGGGATCAGCCC.